This T cell receptor beta chain was profiled in a study of cytomegalovirus exposure and HLA in healthy donors. Study-wide findings and caveats: Specificity for CMV antigens was confirmed in vitro for a few of the CMV-associated chains.

Primers included in the PCR were 60 Vbeta and 13 Jbeta primers. Sequencing used immunoSEQ multiplex PCR; TCRdb keeps in-frame clones, though not all of them. Among 150,000 to 200,000 clones listed, 65% to 80% were seen once. To note about this clone: Its antigen is as yet unknown.

Sequencing input: PBMCs. This TCR derives from a man in his late teens or twenties in good health and CMV-seropositive.

CDR3 coding DNA: TGTGCCTGGAGTGCCTGGGGAGGCGAAAAACTGTTTTTT. Its translation: CAWSAWGGEKLFF. The J gene is TRBJ1-4, the V gene TRBV30; D not resolved. The CDR3 has 13 amino acids. Germline lookup yields CDR1 GTSNPN and CDR2 SVGIG (reference sequence). V gave up 1 base and J gave up 8 bases, with 11 bases separating them.